Listed below are T cell receptor beta chains from one sample, sequenced in a study of T cells expressing NK-cell markers. TCRdb derives one entry per CDR3 protein from the 5' RACE reads, leaving out DNA. The ten most abundant clones cover approximately 0.39% of a sample with more than 250,000 distinct CDR3 sequences. Sequences were obtained from blood T cells: a sorted CD56 or NKG2C T cell subset, CD4+ or CD8+ T cells, or bulk PBMC T cells (not recorded which). The receptors were sampled from a man between 18 and 29 years old in good health. Each CDR3 is given with its conserved first and last residue. Fields, in order: V gene, J gene, CDR3 protein.

>TRBV29-1|TRBJ2-5
CSVEPGTETQYF
>TRBV10-3|TRBJ2-2
CAISESISGDTNTGELFF
>TRBV11-3|TRBJ2-5
CASSAGGRETQYF
>TRBV10-1|TRBJ1-5
CASSPGTGNSQHF
>TRBV5-1|TRBJ2-7
CASSAQRDKYEQYF
>TRBV29-1|TRBJ1-4
CSVARPGLEKLFF
>TRBV7-8|TRBJ2-3
CASQARETDTQYF
>TRBV27|TRBJ2-7
CASRSTGRDEQYF
>TRBV12-3/TRBV12-4|TRBJ2-7
CASSFRTGRPYEQYF
>TRBV14|TRBJ2-3
CASSRTGGGDTQYF
>TRBV19|TRBJ2-1
CASSNGAGLNNEQFF
>TRBV19|TRBJ1-6
CASSIGGVDSPLHF
>TRBV20-1|TRBJ2-3
CSVRRGRPFDTQYF
>TRBV25-1|TRBJ1-5
CASSPTQSNQPQHF
>TRBV7-9|TRBJ2-3
CASSPGPDSTDTQYF
>TRBV6-4|TRBJ1-1
CASSAAPGRAAFF
>TRBV12-3/TRBV12-4|TRBJ1-6
CASSQEGLYNSPLHF
>TRBV10-3|TRBJ1-3
CAIRNGLISGNTIYF
>TRBV12-3/TRBV12-4|TRBJ1-2
CASSSDSPYGYTF
>TRBV4-3|TRBJ2-3
CASSQDRLIYTDTQYF
>TRBV5-5|TRBJ2-1
CASSQSGTRFNEQFF
>TRBV12-3/TRBV12-4|TRBJ2-7
CASMDRGPYEQYF
>TRBV4-1|TRBJ2-5
CASSQGSFETQYF
>TRBV7-2|TRBJ2-3
CASSPAFYTDTQYF
>TRBV19|TRBJ1-5
CASNKVPGTQPQHF
>TRBV6-1|TRBJ2-2
CAVQREGDTGELFF
>TRBV20-1|TRBJ2-3
CSARDRDRVIDTQYF
>TRBV7-2|TRBJ2-3
CASSVKRQARSTDTQYF
>TRBV19|TRBJ2-5
CASSISWGDRAETQYF
>TRBV7-6|TRBJ2-7
CARPDRSSYEQYF
>TRBV7-2|TRBJ2-1
CASSRRAAGAGNEQFF
>TRBV5-6|TRBJ2-4
CASSSYDRAKNIQYF
>TRBV27|TRBJ2-7
CASTRLAGSSYEQYF
>TRBV20-1|TRBJ1-2
CSARSGRGNYGYTF
>TRBV6-5|TRBJ2-6
CASSYTTGLGGANVLTF
>TRBV12-3/TRBV12-4|TRBJ2-5
CASSLRDRVGETQYF
>TRBV11-1|TRBJ2-5
CASSPGLRETQYF
>TRBV20-1|TRBJ2-7
CSVEPGTHEQYF
>TRBV16|TRBJ1-4
CASSPSAVLGEKLFF
>TRBV24-1|TRBJ2-2
CATSDPTGRTGELFF
>TRBV15|TRBJ2-3
CATSREPTVTDTQYF
>TRBV29-1|TRBJ1-1
CSVEARVGNTEAFF
>TRBV5-1|TRBJ2-5
CASSRKGQEETQYF
>TRBV11-1|TRBJ1-1
CASSSPYRPGAFF
>TRBV20-1|TRBJ2-1
CSARGQRVYNEQFF
>TRBV11-1|TRBJ2-7
CASSETGTSLPGTSSYEQYF
>TRBV12-3/TRBV12-4|TRBJ2-1
CASSFLVGERQFF
>TRBV7-6|TRBJ2-5
CASSFPSGLAGQETQYF
>TRBV7-2|TRBJ1-1
CASSLRTANTEAFF
>TRBV6-5|TRBJ1-1
CASRGTGPTEAFF
>TRBV7-6|TRBJ2-5
CASSSANGRPQYF
>TRBV7-9|TRBJ2-3
CASSLEGSSTDTQYF
>TRBV20-1|TRBJ2-3
CSAKAPGGFPDTQYF
>TRBV9|TRBJ2-5
CASSVGFSGLRETQYF
>TRBV6-5|TRBJ1-5
CASSYDRAGDQPQHF
>TRBV7-8|TRBJ2-1
CASSLETSGSHEQFF
>TRBV5-1|TRBJ2-7
CASSSDRGPAYEQYF